The 7 T cell receptor beta chains listed next were all sequenced from one sample in a study of beta chain features in type 1 diabetes. Study-wide results and limits: Significant though moderate, a shortening of TCRB CDR3s appeared in all four CD4+ subsets of Type 1 diabetes patients.

Expressed TCRB transcripts were sequenced, since all the RNA that had been isolated was reverse transcribed. The method was immunoSEQ multiplex PCR; TCRdb's version includes in-frame clones alone and lacks a portion of them. The table includes hundreds of thousands of clones, over 10% detected once. These receptors lack a known antigen. The source material was naive CD4+ T cells from blood. Source of these receptors: a man between 18 and 29 years old with type 1 diabetes.

This clone was observed a handful of times. The CDR3, as DNA: TGTGCCATCAAGACCGGGGGCGCGGGTGGTGAGCAGTTCTTC. Translated: CAIKTGGAGGEQFF. The genes are TRBV10-3 and TRBJ2-1; D is tentatively TRBD1 or TRBD2 (6 bases each). The CDR3 runs 14 residues. Trimming shortened V by 7 bases and J by 9 bases, and 19 bases separated the two germline ends. Germline V lookup: CDR1 ENHRY, CDR2 SYGVKD.

In its sample, this clone was seen a few times. The CDR3 here is CASSLGIQTRGETQYF. CDR3 sequence (DNA): TGTGCCAGCAGCTTGGGGATCCAGACCCGGGGGGAGACCCAGTACTTC. J is TRBJ2-5 and V is TRBV7-2; D perhaps matches TRBD2 (6 bases). V lost 3 bases to trimming and J lost 5 bases, with 19 bases between them. CDR3 length equals 16 residues. Germline V gene lookup returns CDR1 SGHTA and CDR2 FQGNSA.

This clone was detected a few times. The CDR3 spells CAISRQEGDTEAFF. CDR3 bases: TGTGCCATCAGTCGACAGGAGGGAGACACTGAAGCTTTCTTT. V is TRBV10-3 and J is TRBJ1-1, with D perhaps matching TRBD1 (6 bases). The CDR3 is made up of 14 amino acids. The V and J ends lost 5 bases and 3 bases respectively, with 13 bases between them. Germline CDR1 is ENHRY and CDR2 is SYGVKD.

V usage is TRBV6-5 and J usage is TRBJ1-2, with D perhaps matching TRBD1 (5 bases). Germline CDR1 is MNHEY and CDR2 is SVGAGI. The CDR3 sequence is 11 residues long. Between the trimmed V and J ends, which lost 5 bases and 6 bases, there was a span of 7 bases. The DNA of the CDR3 is TGTGCCAGCAGTCAGGGTCATGGCTACACCTTC. Protein sequence: CASSQGHGYTF.

The rearrangement joins TRBV28 to TRBJ1-2, with a weak D call TRBD1 (5 bases). The CDR3 is made up of 15 amino acids. CDR1 MDHEN and CDR2 SYDVKM come from the germline V gene. V lost 5 bases, J lost 3 bases, and 16 bases lay in between. In DNA, the CDR3 is TGTGCCAGCAGTCCCCCCAGGGCGAAGGACTATGGCTACACCTTC. As protein: CASSPPRAKDYGYTF.

This chain joins TRBV9 and TRBJ1-6; D might be TRBD1 (6 bases). The CDR3 sequence is 13 residues long. Between the trimmed V and J ends, which lost 3 bases and 7 bases, there was a span of 8 bases. CDR1 is SGDLS and CDR2 is YYNGEE in the germline V gene. CDR3 DNA: TGTGCCAGCAGCGGGCAGGGGAATTCACCCCTCCACTTT. Encoded protein: CASSGQGNSPLHF.

This clone showed up just a few times. CDR3 residues: CASNPGTGGPYEQYF. CDR3 nucleotides: TGCGCCAGCAACCCCGGGACAGGGGGTCCCTACGAGCAGTACTTC. This rearrangement joins TRBV4-1 to TRBJ2-7; TRBD1 aligns across 11 bases. Germline CDR1 reads MGHRA; CDR2 reads YSYEKL. J gave up 2 bases and V 7 bases, and 7 bases lay outside the gene matches. The CDR3 consists of 15 residues.